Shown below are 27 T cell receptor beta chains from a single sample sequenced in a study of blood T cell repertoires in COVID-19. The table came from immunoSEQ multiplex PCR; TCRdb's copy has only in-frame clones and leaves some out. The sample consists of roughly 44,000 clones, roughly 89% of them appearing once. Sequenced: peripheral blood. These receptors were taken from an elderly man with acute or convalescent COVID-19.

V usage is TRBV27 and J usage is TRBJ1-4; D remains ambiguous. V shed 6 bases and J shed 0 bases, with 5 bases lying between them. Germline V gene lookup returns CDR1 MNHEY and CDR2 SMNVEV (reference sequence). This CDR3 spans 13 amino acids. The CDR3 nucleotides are TGTGCCAGCAGAACTGCAACTAATGAAAAACTGTTTTTT. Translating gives CASRTATNEKLFF.

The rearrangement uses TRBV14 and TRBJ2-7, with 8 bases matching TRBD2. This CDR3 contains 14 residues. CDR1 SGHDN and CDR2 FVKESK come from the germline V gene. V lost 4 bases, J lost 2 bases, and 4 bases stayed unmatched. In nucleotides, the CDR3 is TGTGCCAGCAGCCTAAGCGGGGGCCCCTACGAGCAGTACTTC. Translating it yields CASSLSGGPYEQYF.

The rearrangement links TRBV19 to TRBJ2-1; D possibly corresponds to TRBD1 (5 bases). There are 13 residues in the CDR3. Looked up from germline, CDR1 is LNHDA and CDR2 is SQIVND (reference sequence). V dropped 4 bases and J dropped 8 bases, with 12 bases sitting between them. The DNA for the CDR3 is TGTGCCAGTAGTAAGTGGGCCAGGGATGAGCAGTTCTTC. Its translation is CASSKWARDEQFF. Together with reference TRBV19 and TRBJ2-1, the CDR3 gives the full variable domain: DGGITQSPKYLFRKEGQNVTLSCEQNLNHDAMYWYRQDPGQGLRLIYYSQIVNDFQKGDIAEGYSVSREKKESFPLTVTSAQKNPTAFYLCASSKWARDEQFFGPGTRLTVL.

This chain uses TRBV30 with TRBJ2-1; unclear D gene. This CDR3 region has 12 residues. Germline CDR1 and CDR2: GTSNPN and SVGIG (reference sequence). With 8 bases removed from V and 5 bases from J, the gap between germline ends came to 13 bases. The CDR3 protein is CAGFQENNEQFF. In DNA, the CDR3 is TGTGCCGGCTTTCAGGAAAACAATGAGCAGTTCTTC.

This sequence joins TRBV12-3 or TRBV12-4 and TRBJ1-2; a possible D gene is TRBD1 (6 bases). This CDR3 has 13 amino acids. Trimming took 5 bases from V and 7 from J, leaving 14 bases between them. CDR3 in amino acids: CASSTTGSRGYTF. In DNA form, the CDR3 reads TGTGCCAGCAGTACCACAGGGTCTCGTGGCTACACCTTC.

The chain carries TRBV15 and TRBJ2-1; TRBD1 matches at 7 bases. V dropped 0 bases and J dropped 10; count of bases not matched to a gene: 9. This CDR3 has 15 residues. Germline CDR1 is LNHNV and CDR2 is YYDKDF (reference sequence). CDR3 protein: CATSREKGARREQFF. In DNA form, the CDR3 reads TGTGCCACCAGCAGAGAAAAGGGGGCGCGCAGAGAGCAGTTCTTC.

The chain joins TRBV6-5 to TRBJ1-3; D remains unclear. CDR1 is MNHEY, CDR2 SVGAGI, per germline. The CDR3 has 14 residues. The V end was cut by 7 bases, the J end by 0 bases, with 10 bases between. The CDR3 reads CASTADYSGNTIYF. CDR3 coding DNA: TGTGCCAGCACAGCCGACTACTCTGGAAACACCATATATTTT.

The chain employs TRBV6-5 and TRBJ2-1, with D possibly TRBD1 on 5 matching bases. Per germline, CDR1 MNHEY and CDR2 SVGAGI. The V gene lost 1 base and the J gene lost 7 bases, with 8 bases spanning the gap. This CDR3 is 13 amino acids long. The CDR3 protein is CASSYLQGNEQFF. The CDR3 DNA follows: TGTGCCAGCAGTTACTTGCAGGGTAATGAGCAGTTCTTC.

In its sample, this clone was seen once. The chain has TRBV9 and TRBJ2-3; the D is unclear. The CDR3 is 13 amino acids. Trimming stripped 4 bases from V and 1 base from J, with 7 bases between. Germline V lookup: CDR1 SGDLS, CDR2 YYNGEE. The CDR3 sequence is CASSHVRTDTQYF. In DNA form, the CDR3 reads TGTGCCAGCAGCCATGTTCGCACAGATACGCAGTATTTT.

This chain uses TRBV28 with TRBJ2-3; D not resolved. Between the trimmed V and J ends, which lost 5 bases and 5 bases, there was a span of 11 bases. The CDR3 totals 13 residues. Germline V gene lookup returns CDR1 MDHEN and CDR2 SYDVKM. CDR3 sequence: CASSLEGLDTQYF. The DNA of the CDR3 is TGTGCCAGCAGTCTAGAAGGCCTAGATACGCAGTATTTT. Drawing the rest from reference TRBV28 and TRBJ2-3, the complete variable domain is DVKVTQSSRYLVKRTGEKVFLECVQDMDHENMFWYRQDPGLGLRLIYFSYDVKMKEKGDIPEGYSVSREKKERFSLILESASTNQTSMYLCASSLEGLDTQYFGPGTRLTVL.

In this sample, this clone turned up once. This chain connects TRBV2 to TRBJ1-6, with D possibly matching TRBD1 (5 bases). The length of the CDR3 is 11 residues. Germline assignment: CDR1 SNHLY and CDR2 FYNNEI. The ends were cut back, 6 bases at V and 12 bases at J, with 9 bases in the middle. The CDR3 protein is CASSRVVPLHF. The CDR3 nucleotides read TGTGCCAGCAGCAGGGTAGTACCCCTCCACTTT.

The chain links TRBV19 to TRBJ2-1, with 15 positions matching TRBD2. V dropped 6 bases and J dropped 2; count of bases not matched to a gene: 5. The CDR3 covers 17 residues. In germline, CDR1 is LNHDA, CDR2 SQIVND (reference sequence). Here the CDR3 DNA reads TGTGCCAGTAGGCGGACTAGCGGGGGGGGAACCTACAATGAGCAGTTCTTC. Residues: CASRRTSGGGTYNEQFF.

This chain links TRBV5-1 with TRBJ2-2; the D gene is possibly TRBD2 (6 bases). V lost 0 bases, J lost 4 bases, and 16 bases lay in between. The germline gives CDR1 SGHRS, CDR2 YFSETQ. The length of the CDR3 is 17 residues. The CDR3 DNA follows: TGCGCCAGCAGCTTGGAGCCGGGGCAGGGAGGCACCGGGGAGCTGTTTTTT. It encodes CASSLEPGQGGTGELFF.

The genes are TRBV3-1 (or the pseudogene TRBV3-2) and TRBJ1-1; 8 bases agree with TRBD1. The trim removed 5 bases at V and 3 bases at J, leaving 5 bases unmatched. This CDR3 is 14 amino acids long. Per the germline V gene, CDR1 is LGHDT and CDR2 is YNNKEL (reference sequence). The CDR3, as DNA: TGTGCCAGCAGCTCCCAGGGGGCCCACACTGAAGCTTTCTTT. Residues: CASSSQGAHTEAFF.

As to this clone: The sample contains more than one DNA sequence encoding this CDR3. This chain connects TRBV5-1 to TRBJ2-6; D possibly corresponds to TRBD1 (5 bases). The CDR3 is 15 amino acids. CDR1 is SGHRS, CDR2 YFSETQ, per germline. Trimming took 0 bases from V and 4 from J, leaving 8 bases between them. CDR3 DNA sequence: TGCGCCAGCAGCTTGGCAGGGTCCGGGGCCAACGTCCTGACTTTC. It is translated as CASSLAGSGANVLTF.

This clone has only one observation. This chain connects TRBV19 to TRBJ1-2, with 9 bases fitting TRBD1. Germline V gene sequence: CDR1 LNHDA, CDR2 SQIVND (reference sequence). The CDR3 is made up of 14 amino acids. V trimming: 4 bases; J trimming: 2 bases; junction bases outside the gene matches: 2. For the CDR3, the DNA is TGTGCCAGTAGTACCGGGACAGGGAACTATGGCTACACCTTC. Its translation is CASSTGTGNYGYTF.

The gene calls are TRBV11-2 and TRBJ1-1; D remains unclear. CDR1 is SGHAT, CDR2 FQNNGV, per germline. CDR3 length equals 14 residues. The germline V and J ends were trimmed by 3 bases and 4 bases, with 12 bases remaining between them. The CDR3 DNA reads TGTGCCAGCAGCTTTCCAGGTGTAAGCACTGAAGCTTTCTTT. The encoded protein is CASSFPGVSTEAFF.

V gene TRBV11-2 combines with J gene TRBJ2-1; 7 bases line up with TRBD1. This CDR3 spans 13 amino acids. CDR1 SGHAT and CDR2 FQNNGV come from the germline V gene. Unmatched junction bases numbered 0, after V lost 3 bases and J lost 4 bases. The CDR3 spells CASSLGQYNEQFF. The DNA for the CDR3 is TGTGCCAGCAGCTTGGGACAGTACAATGAGCAGTTCTTC.

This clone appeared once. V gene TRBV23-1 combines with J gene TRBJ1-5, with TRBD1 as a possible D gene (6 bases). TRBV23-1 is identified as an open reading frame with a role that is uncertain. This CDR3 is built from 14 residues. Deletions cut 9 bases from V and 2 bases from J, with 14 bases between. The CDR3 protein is CARPAGAGNQPQHF. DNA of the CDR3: TGCGCCAGACCTGCGGGGGCCGGCAATCAGCCCCAGCATTTT.

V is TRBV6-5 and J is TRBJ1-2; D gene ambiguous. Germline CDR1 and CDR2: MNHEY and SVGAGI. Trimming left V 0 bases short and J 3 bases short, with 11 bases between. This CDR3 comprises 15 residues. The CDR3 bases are TGTGCCAGCAGTTACTCGGGTCAAGACTACTATGGCTACACCTTC. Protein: CASSYSGQDYYGYTF.

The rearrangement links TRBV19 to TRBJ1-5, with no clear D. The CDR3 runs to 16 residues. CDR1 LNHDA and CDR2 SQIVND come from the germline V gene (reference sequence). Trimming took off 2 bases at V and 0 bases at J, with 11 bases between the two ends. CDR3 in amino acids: CASSISGHYSNQPQHF. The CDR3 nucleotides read TGTGCCAGTAGTATAAGCGGGCACTATAGCAATCAGCCCCAGCATTTT.

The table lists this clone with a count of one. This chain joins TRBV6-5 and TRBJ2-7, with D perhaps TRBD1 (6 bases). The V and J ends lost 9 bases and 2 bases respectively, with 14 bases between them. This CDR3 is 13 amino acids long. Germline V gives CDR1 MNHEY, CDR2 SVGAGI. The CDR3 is CASLYGTPYEQYF. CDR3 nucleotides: TGTGCCAGTCTGTACGGGACACCCTACGAGCAGTACTTC.

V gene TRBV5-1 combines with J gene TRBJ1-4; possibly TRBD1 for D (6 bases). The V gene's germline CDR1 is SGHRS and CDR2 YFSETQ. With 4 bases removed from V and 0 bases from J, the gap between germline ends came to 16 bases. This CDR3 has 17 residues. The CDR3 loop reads CASSREAGAATNEKLFF. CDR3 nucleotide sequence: TGCGCCAGCAGCCGGGAGGCAGGGGCGGCAACTAATGAAAAACTGTTTTTT.

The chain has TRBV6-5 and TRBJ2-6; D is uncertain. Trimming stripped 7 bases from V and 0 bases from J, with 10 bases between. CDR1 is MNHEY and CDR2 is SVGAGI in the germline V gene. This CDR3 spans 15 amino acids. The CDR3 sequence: CASTRSLSGANVLTF. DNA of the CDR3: TGTGCCAGCACCCGGAGCCTCTCTGGGGCCAACGTCCTGACTTTC.

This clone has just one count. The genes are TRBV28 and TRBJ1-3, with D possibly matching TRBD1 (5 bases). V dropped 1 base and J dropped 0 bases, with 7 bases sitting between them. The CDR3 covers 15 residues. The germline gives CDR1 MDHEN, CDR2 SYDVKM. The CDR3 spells CASSLSRVSGNTIYF. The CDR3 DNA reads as TGTGCCAGCAGTTTATCCAGGGTCTCTGGAAACACCATATATTTT.

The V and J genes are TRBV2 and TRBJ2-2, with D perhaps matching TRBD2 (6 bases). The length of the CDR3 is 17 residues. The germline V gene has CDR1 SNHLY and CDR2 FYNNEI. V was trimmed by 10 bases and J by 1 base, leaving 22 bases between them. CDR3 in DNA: TGTGCCAACTCTTCCCCGGGGGACTCTAAGAACACCGGGGAGCTGTTTTTT. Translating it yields CANSSPGDSKNTGELFF.

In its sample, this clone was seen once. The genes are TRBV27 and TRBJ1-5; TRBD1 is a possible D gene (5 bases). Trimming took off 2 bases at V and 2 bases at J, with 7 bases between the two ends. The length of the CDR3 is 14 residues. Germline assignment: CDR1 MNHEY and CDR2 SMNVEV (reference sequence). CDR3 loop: CASSLQGGNQPQHF. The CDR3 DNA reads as TGTGCCAGCAGTTTACAGGGCGGCAATCAGCCCCAGCATTTT.